What follows describes a single TCR beta chain. Its antigen is not known. This sample was included in a study of T cell responses to AZD1222 COVID-19 vaccine. Germline CDR1 is LNHDA and CDR2 is SQIVND (reference sequence). The CDR3 has 16 residues. Trimming at V came to 5 bases and at J to 0 bases, leaving 5 bases not matched to a gene. Study conclusions and caveats: Seropositive at baseline were only a handful of AZD1222 recipients. The sample set comprised mostly white British donors with more females, and clonal diversity was possibly underestimated. After the peak T cell response, and only then, were repertoires sampled. Of spike-specific TCRs, nearly half reportedly target regions left unmutated in variants.

The method was immunoSEQ multiplex PCR; TCRdb's version includes in-frame clones alone and lacks a portion of them. The sample records about 130,000 clones, about 90% being singletons. The starting material was peripheral blood, obtained on day 0 of MenACWY control vaccination. This chain uses TRBV19 with TRBJ2-2; 8 bases map to TRBD2. This clonotype was sampled from an adult in good health. The CDR3 spells CASSGSGGTNTGELFF. The CDR3 DNA is TGTGCCAGTAGTGGCAGCGGGGGAACGAACACCGGGGAGCTGTTTTTT.